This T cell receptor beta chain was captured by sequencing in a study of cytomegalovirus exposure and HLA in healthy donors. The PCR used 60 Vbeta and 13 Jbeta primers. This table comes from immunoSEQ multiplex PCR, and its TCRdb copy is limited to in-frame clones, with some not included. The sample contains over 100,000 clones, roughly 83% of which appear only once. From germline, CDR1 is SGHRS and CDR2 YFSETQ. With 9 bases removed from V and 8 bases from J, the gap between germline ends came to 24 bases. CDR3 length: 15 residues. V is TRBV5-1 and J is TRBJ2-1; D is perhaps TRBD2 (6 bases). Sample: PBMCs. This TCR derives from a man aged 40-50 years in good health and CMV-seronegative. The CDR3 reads CATKRTISGLHEQFF. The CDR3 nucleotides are TGCGCCACCAAACGGACTATTAGCGGTCTCCATGAGCAGTTCTTC.